The present T cell receptor (beta chain) was sequenced within a study of T-cell memory formation after mild COVID-19. Study as a whole: Across donors, TCR clusters were largely donor specific. The study's findings and limits: SARS-CoV-2 specificity of second-wave clones peaking day 37 was unconfirmed. Some clones that responded turned up in pre-infection memory, which suggests that cross-reactive memory joined in.

CDR3 size: 12 residues. Germline V gene lookup returns CDR1 MGHDK and CDR2 SYGVNS. TCRdb ran MiXCR on the 5' RACE reads and lists one entry per CDR3 protein. Among hundreds of thousands of distinct CDR3 sequences listed, roughly 23% were seen once. This clonotype has only a few counts. The antigen is not known. A junction end diverges from the germline sequence, so it may reflect a read error. Specimen: PBMCs or a T cell subset sorted from them (not recorded which). The chain couples TRBV25-1 to TRBJ2-5; D is ambiguous. The receptor comes from an adult woman who had mild COVID-19 (a few samples of this study predate the infection). Cell type and time point are not known. CDR3 amino acids: CASSENQDRLNF. The DNA for the CDR3 is TGTGCCAGCAGTGAAAACCAGGACCGTCTAAACTTC. Full variable domain (rest looked up from reference TRBV25-1 and TRBJ2-5): EADIYQTPRYLVIGTGKKITLECSQTMGHDKMYWYQQDPGMELHLIHYSYGVNSTEKGDLSSESTVSRIRTEHFPLTLESARPSHTSQYLCASSENQDRLNFGPGTRLLVL.